The table lists the clone carrying this T cell receptor (beta chain) with a few counts. The data originate from a study of blood T cell repertoires in COVID-19. Generated by immunoSEQ multiplex PCR, the TCRdb table keeps only in-frame clones and is missing some. The table has hundreds of thousands of clones, about 89% seen once. This TCR came from a woman aged 55 to 70 who had recovered from COVID-19. Material for sequencing was peripheral blood.

The CDR3: CASSLASGPTEAFF. CDR3 bases: TGTGCCAGCAGCTTAGCGTCAGGTCCTACTGAAGCTTTCTTT. J is TRBJ1-1 and V is TRBV7-8; D unresolved. V lost 0 bases and J 5 bases, leaving 10 bases between the germline ends. The CDR3 has 14 residues. In germline, CDR1 is SGHVS, CDR2 FQNEAQ.